One sample yielded the 25 T cell receptor beta chains listed below, sequenced in a study of shared clonotypes between healthy human individuals. Cells designated naive CD8 were CD45RO-negative and were positively selected for CCR7, with terminally differentiated effector memory CD45RA+ cells excluded. The table came from immunoSEQ multiplex PCR; TCRdb's copy has only in-frame clones and leaves some out. The top ten clones hold 24% of a sample with 650,000 to 800,000 clones, about 92% of them seen once. Input material: naive CD8+ T cells sorted from blood. The receptors come from a young man in good health.

The chain uses TRBV28 and TRBJ1-4, with 10 bases aligning to TRBD1. Germline trimming cut 3 bases from V and 4 bases from J; bases unmatched to any gene: 5. Germline-derived CDR1 and CDR2 are MDHEN and SYDVKM. This CDR3 spans 16 amino acids. The CDR3 DNA reads TGTGCCAGCAGTTTGGGGACAGGGGTGATTAATGAAAAACTGTTTTTT. This gives the protein CASSLGTGVINEKLFF.

The chain is built from TRBV29-1 and TRBJ2-7; no reliable D call. The germline CDR1 and CDR2 sequences are SQVTM and ANQGSEA. The CDR3 consists of 13 residues. Trimming cost V 2 bases and J 2 bases, with 10 bases left between them. The CDR3 spells CSVEQSDPYEQYF. The CDR3 coding sequence is TGCAGCGTTGAACAGTCGGACCCCTACGAGCAGTACTTC.

About this clone: The junction departs from the called germline gene at one end, perhaps through a read error. V and J are TRBV7-9 and TRBJ2-1; D is unresolved. Germline values: CDR1 SEHNR, CDR2 FQNEAQ (reference sequence). This CDR3 has 13 residues. CDR3 residues: CASSSKFLLLLVF. The CDR3 nucleotides read TGTGCCAGCAGCTCCAAGTTCCTTCTTCTCTTGGTCTTC.

J is TRBJ2-7 and V is TRBV5-8, with D maybe TRBD2 (5 bases). The CDR3 extends over 15 amino acids. Between the trimmed V and J ends, which lost 4 bases and 1 base, there was a span of 15 bases. Germline CDR1 is SGHTS and CDR2 is YDEGEE. The CDR3 loop reads CASSDTLATSYEQYF. CDR3 DNA: TGTGCCAGCAGCGATACCCTAGCAACGTCCTACGAGCAGTACTTC. Supplemented by reference TRBV5-8 and TRBJ2-7, the full variable domain reads EAGVTQSPTHLIKTRGQQATLRCSPISGHTSVYWYQQALGLGLQFLLWYDEGEERNRGNFPPRFSGRQFPNYSSELNVNALELEDSALYLCASSDTLATSYEQYFGPGTRLTVT.

The count of this clone is one. This chain links TRBV14 with TRBJ2-7; D gene ambiguous. Germline CDR1 SGHDN, CDR2 FVKESK. CDR3 size: 15 residues. The germline V and J ends were trimmed by 0 bases and 5 bases, with 14 bases remaining between them. CDR3 loop: CASSQELAVRHEQYF. In DNA, the CDR3 is TGTGCCAGCAGCCAAGAATTGGCCGTGAGGCACGAGCAGTACTTC.

V and J are TRBV11-2 and TRBJ2-7; 9 bases map to TRBD1. The CDR3 sequence is 19 residues long. V was pared by 4 bases and J by 4 bases, with 20 bases of the junction left unmatched. Germline CDR1 is SGHAT and CDR2 is FQNNGV. The DNA of the CDR3 is TGTGCCAGCAGCTCCCATATAACAGGGGGCCTAGGCAACTGGTACGAGCAGTACTTC. It codes for CASSSHITGGLGNWYEQYF.

The gene calls are TRBV7-6 and TRBJ2-1; 10 positions match TRBD2. The ends lost 1 base at V and 7 bases at J; junction bases unmatched: 4. The CDR3 consists of 15 residues. Germline CDR1 reads SGHVS; CDR2 reads FNYEAQ. CDR3 DNA: TGTGCCAGCAGCTTAGTTCTAGCGGGAGCGAATGAGCAGTTCTTC. It translates to CASSLVLAGANEQFF.

The chain recombines TRBV27 with TRBJ2-3; D gene unclear. Trimming removed 6 bases at V and 2 bases at J, with 15 bases between. The length of the CDR3 is 15 residues. Looked up from germline, CDR1 is MNHEY and CDR2 is SMNVEV (reference sequence). CDR3 amino acids: CASSSLAVPTDTQYF. Here the CDR3 DNA reads TGTGCCAGCAGCTCTCTCGCGGTTCCCACAGATACGCAGTATTTT.

The V gene is TRBV7-2, the J gene TRBJ2-7; 11 nucleotides match TRBD2. The ends lost 5 bases at V and 6 bases at J; junction bases unmatched: 6. Per germline, CDR1 SGHTA and CDR2 FQGNSA. This CDR3 comprises 14 residues. CDR3 in DNA: TGTGCCAGCAGCGCTGGGACTAGCGGCACCGAGCAGTACTTC. Its protein is CASSAGTSGTEQYF.

The chain links TRBV25-1 to TRBJ2-1; D may be TRBD1 (6 bases). CDR1 is MGHDK, CDR2 SYGVNS, per germline. The CDR3 spans 14 residues. Trimming pared 2 bases from V and 6 bases from J, leaving 11 bases between. The CDR3 sequence is CASSEARGINEQFF. The DNA for the CDR3 is TGTGCCAGCAGTGAAGCAAGGGGGATCAATGAGCAGTTCTTC.

This clone was seen once. The J gene is TRBJ2-1, the V gene TRBV15; 12 nucleotides align to TRBD2. CDR3 size: 17 residues. Trimming at V came to 3 bases and at J to 4 bases, leaving 7 bases not matched to a gene. CDR1 and CDR2 from the germline V gene are LNHNV and YYDKDF (reference sequence). CDR3 nucleotides: TGTGCCACCAGCAGCCTCGGACTAGCGGGATTTTACAATGAGCAGTTCTTC. This translates into CATSSLGLAGFYNEQFF.

This clone was seen a handful of times. The CDR3 coding sequence is TGTGCCAGCAGCCAAGGACCCGGGGTAGCGGGAGATTGGTACGAGCAGTACTTC. It specifies CASSQGPGVAGDWYEQYF. The V gene is TRBV14, the J gene TRBJ2-7, with 9 bases lining up with TRBD2. Unmatched junction bases numbered 14, after V lost 1 base and J lost 4 bases. The CDR3 loop spans 18 amino acids. The germline V gene has CDR1 SGHDN and CDR2 FVKESK.

DNA of the CDR3: TGTGCCAGCAGTTTTAACATCGGGGAAGAGACCCAGTACTTC. Its translation is CASSFNIGEETQYF. The rearrangement uses TRBV28 and TRBJ2-5; D may be TRBD2 (5 bases). V dropped 3 bases and J dropped 3 bases, with 11 bases sitting between them. Germline CDR1 MDHEN, CDR2 SYDVKM. The CDR3 runs 14 residues. Complete variable domain (other parts from reference TRBV28 and TRBJ2-5): DVKVTQSSRYLVKRTGEKVFLECVQDMDHENMFWYRQDPGLGLRLIYFSYDVKMKEKGDIPEGYSVSREKKERFSLILESASTNQTSMYLCASSFNIGEETQYFGPGTRLLVL.

The genes are TRBV15 and TRBJ2-7; 7 bases fit TRBD1. The CDR3 consists of 16 residues. Germline V gene lookup returns CDR1 LNHNV and CDR2 YYDKDF (reference sequence). J was trimmed by 0 bases and V by 2 bases; bases with no gene match: 7. The CDR3 DNA reads as TGTGCCACCAGCAGACACCGACAGGGAAGCTCCTACGAGCAGTACTTC. Translated: CATSRHRQGSSYEQYF.

In this sample, this clone turned up once. The CDR3 loop is CASSIAGQGFEGSNQPQHF. CDR3 nucleotides: TGTGCCAGTAGTATAGCCGGACAGGGCTTTGAGGGAAGTAATCAGCCCCAGCATTTT. V gene TRBV19 combines with J gene TRBJ1-5; 8 bases are a match to TRBD1. The germline V gene encodes CDR1 LNHDA and CDR2 SQIVND (reference sequence). The CDR3 length is 19 residues. V lost 1 base to trimming and J lost 4 bases; unmatched junction nucleotides: 15.

This clone is a singleton in its sample. The rearrangement uses TRBV19 and TRBJ1-5; tentative D call: TRBD1 (5 bases). With 3 bases removed from V and 9 bases from J, the gap between germline ends came to 9 bases. This CDR3 contains 12 residues. Germline CDR1 reads LNHDA; CDR2 reads SQIVND (reference sequence). DNA for the CDR3: TGTGCCAGTAGTATTGGGGGTTGGCCCCAGCATTTT. Amino acid sequence: CASSIGGWPQHF. The full variable domain, completed using reference TRBV19 and TRBJ1-5, is DGGITQSPKYLFRKEGQNVTLSCEQNLNHDAMYWYRQDPGQGLRLIYYSQIVNDFQKGDIAEGYSVSREKKESFPLTVTSAQKNPTAFYLCASSIGGWPQHFGDGTRLSIL.

The chain uses TRBV28 and TRBJ1-2; D gene uncertain. The CDR3 is 11 residues long. Germline-derived CDR1 and CDR2 are MDHEN and SYDVKM. V lost 11 bases and J 3 bases, leaving 10 bases between the germline ends. The CDR3 DNA reads as TGTGCCGTCGTCGGGGACTATGGCTACACCTTC. Translated, it gives CAVVGDYGYTF.

The J gene is TRBJ2-7, the V gene TRBV13; 9 bases are shared with TRBD2. Per germline, CDR1 PRHDT and CDR2 FYEKMQ (reference sequence). The CDR3 covers 15 residues. Unmatched junction bases numbered 7, after V lost 4 bases and J lost 3 bases. The CDR3 here is CASSSTAGGSYEQYF. The CDR3 DNA is TGTGCCAGCAGCTCAACGGCGGGAGGGAGCTACGAGCAGTACTTC.

The J gene is TRBJ2-7, the V gene TRBV4-1; 8 nucleotides agree with TRBD2. Germline CDR1 reads MGHRA; CDR2 reads YSYEKL. The CDR3 is 18 amino acids. V lost 4 bases, J lost 6 bases, and 20 bases stayed unmatched. In nucleotides, the CDR3 is TGCGCCAGCAGCCCCTCCCCAGGGGAAGGAGCGGGAGCCTCCGAGCAGTACTTC. Translating it yields CASSPSPGEGAGASEQYF.

The rearrangement joins TRBV7-9 to TRBJ2-7; TRBD1 or TRBD2 may be the D gene (6 bases each). V was trimmed by 4 bases and J by 6 bases, leaving 28 bases between them. Germline assignment: CDR1 SEHNR and CDR2 FQNEAQ (reference sequence). This CDR3 has 18 amino acids. CDR3 nucleotide sequence: TGTGCCAGCAGCTCCTCTGTTGTCGGGGGCGCTGAATTGGGCGAGCAGTACTTC. Encoded protein: CASSSSVVGGAELGEQYF.

The chain joins TRBV27 to TRBJ2-3; D may be TRBD2 (5 bases). V dropped 6 bases and J dropped 4 bases, with 11 bases sitting between them. Germline CDR1 is MNHEY and CDR2 is SMNVEV (reference sequence). The CDR3 sequence is 13 residues long. The CDR3: CASRTGSSDTQYF. The CDR3 bases are TGTGCCAGCAGAACGGGATCTTCAGATACGCAGTATTTT.

The chain combines TRBV29-1 with TRBJ2-7, with D hard to call. Per germline, CDR1 SQVTM and CDR2 ANQGSEA. The V end was cut by 5 bases, the J end by 3 bases, with 8 bases between. The CDR3 is made up of 11 amino acids. The CDR3 protein is CSVQVNYEQYF. In DNA form, the CDR3 reads TGCAGCGTTCAGGTAAACTACGAGCAGTACTTC.

This clone was counted between two and nine times. The genes are TRBV10-2 and TRBJ2-7, with TRBD1 matching over 9 bases. The junction had 6 bases not matched to a gene; V was cut back by 7 bases and J by 5 bases. This CDR3 has 13 residues. Germline-derived CDR1 and CDR2 are WSHSY and SAAADI. Written as DNA, the CDR3 is TGCGCCAGCACCGCGGGGACAGGGAACGAGCAGTACTTC. It is translated as CASTAGTGNEQYF.

V usage is TRBV9 and J usage is TRBJ1-4; weak D call: TRBD1 (5 bases). The CDR3 has 16 amino acids. The germline gives CDR1 SGDLS, CDR2 YYNGEE. The germline V and J ends were trimmed by 0 bases and 4 bases, with 13 bases remaining between them. This chain's CDR3 is CASSVAARAINEKLFF. CDR3 DNA: TGTGCCAGCAGCGTAGCTGCCAGGGCCATTAATGAAAAACTGTTTTTT.

This chain links TRBV4-1 with TRBJ1-4; D not resolved. Germline lookup yields CDR1 MGHRA and CDR2 YSYEKL. The CDR3 sequence is 13 residues long. V was pared by 6 bases and J by 5 bases, with 10 bases between. CDR3 amino acids: CASSLERNEKLFF. Here the CDR3 DNA reads TGCGCCAGCAGTCTCGAGCGGAATGAAAAACTGTTTTTT.